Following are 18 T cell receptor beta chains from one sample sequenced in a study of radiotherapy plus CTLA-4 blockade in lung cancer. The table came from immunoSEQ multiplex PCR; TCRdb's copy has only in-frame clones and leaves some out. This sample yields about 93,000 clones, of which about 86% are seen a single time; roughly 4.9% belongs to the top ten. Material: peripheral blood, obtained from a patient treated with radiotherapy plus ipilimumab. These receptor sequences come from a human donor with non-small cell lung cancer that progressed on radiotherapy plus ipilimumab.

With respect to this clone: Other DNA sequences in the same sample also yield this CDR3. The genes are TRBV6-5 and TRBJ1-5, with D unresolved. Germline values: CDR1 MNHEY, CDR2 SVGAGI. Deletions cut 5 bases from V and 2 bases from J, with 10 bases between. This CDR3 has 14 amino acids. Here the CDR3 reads CASSRSGGNQPQHF. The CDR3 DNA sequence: TGTGCCAGCAGTCGCTCCGGGGGCAATCAGCCCCAGCATTTT.

As DNA, the CDR3 is TGTGCCAGCAGGGGGGAGAACACCGGGGAGCTGTTTTTT. It is translated as CASRGENTGELFF. The genes are TRBV9 and TRBJ2-2; the D call may be TRBD1 or TRBD2 (5 bases each). V shed 5 bases and J shed 1 base, with 6 bases lying between them. The CDR3 covers 13 residues. CDR1 SGDLS and CDR2 YYNGEE come from the germline V gene.

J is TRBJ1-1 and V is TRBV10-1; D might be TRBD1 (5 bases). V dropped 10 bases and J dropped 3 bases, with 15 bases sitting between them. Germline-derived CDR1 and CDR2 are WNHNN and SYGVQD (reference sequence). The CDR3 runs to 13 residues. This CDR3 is CATTMGLDTEAFF. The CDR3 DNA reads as TGCGCCACAACGATGGGGCTCGACACTGAAGCTTTCTTT.

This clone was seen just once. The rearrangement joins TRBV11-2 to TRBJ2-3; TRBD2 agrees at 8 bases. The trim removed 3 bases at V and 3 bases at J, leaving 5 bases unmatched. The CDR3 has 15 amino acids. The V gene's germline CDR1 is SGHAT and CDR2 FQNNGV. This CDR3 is CASSFGTRPTDTQYF. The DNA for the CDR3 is TGTGCCAGCAGCTTTGGGACTAGACCGACAGATACGCAGTATTTT.

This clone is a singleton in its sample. CDR3 sequence reads: CASSEPYGLASYEQYF. The CDR3 DNA reads TGTGCCAGCAGTGAACCGTACGGACTAGCCTCCTACGAGCAGTACTTC. This sequence joins TRBV2 and TRBJ2-7; 8 bases line up with TRBD2. This CDR3 region has 16 residues. The V and J ends lost 2 bases and 0 bases, in that order; junction bases with no gene match: 6. The germline gives CDR1 SNHLY, CDR2 FYNNEI.

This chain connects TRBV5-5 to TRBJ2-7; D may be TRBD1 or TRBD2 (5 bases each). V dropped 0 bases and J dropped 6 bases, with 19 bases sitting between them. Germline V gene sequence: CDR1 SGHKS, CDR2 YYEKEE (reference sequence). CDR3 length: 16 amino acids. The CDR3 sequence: CASSLGDRGRISEQYF. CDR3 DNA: TGTGCCAGCAGCTTGGGGGATCGGGGCCGTATCTCCGAGCAGTACTTC. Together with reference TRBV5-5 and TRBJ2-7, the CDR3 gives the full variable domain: DAGVTQSPTHLIKTRGQQVTLRCSPISGHKSVSWYQQVLGQGPQFIFQYYEKEERGRGNFPDRFSARQFPNYSSELNVNALLLGDSALYLCASSLGDRGRISEQYFGPGTRLTVT.

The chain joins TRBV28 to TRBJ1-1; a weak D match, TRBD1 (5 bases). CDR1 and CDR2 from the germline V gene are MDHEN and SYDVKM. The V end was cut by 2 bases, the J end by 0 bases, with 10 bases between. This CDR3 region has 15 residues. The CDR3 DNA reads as TGTGCCAGCAGTTTAAGGGACCAATTGAACACTGAAGCTTTCTTT. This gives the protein CASSLRDQLNTEAFF.

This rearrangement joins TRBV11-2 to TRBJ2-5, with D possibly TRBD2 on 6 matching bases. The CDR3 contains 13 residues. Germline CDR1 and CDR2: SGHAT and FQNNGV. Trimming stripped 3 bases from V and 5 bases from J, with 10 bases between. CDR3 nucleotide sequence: TGTGCCAGCAGCTTCGGTGGGAGGGAGACCCAGTACTTC. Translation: CASSFGGRETQYF.

The CDR3 loop is CASRIRPGQGEAFF. The CDR3 DNA reads TGTGCCAGCAGGATTCGTCCGGGACAGGGCGAAGCTTTCTTT. The V call is TRBV6-5, the J call TRBJ1-1, with TRBD1 matching 9 bases. Looked up from germline, CDR1 is MNHEY and CDR2 is SVGAGI. The CDR3 length is 14 residues. V shed 6 bases, J shed 8 bases, and the junction held 10 bases outside the gene matches.

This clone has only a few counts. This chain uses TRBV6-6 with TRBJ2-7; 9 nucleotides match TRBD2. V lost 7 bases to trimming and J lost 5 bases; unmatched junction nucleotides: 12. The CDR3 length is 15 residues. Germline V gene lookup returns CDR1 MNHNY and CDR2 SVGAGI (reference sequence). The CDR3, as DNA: TGTGCCAGCACCTTGCGGGGTAGCGGGAGCCACGAGCAGTACTTC. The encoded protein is CASTLRGSGSHEQYF.

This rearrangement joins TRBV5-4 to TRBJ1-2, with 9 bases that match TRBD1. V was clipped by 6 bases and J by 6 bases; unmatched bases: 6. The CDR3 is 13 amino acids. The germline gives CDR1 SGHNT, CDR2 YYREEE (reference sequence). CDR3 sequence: CASTYTGGNGYTF. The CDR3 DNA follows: TGTGCCAGCACTTATACAGGGGGCAATGGCTACACCTTC.

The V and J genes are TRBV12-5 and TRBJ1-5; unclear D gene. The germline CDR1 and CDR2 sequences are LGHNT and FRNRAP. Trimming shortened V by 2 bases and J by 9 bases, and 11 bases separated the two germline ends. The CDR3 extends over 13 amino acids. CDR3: CASGLTVISPQHF. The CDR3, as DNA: TGTGCTAGTGGTTTGACGGTTATATCGCCCCAGCATTTT.

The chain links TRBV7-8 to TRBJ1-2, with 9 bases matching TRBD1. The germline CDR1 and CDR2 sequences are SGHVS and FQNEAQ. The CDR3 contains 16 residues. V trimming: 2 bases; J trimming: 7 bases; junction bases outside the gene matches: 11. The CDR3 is CASSLSPTGGASGYTF. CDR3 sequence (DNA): TGTGCCAGCAGCTTATCGCCTACAGGGGGCGCCTCTGGCTACACCTTC.

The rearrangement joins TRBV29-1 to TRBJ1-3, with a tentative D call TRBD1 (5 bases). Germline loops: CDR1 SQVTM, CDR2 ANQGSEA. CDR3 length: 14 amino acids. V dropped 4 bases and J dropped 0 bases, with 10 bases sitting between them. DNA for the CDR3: TGCAGCGTTGTACCAGGGCGCTCTGGAAACACCATATATTTT. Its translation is CSVVPGRSGNTIYF.

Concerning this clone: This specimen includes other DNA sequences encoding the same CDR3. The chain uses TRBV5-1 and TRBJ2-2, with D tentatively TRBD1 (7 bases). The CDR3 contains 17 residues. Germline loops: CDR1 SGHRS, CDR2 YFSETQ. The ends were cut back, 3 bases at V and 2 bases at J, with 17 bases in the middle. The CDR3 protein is CASSWEQGGPNTGELFF. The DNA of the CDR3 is TGCGCCAGCAGCTGGGAGCAGGGGGGCCCAAACACCGGGGAGCTGTTTTTT.

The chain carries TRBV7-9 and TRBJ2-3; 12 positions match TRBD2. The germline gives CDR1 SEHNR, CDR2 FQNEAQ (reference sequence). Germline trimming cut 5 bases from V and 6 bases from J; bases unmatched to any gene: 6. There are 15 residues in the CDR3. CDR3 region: CASSLGLAGLDTQYF. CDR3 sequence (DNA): TGTGCCAGCAGCCTCGGACTAGCGGGATTGGATACGCAGTATTTT.

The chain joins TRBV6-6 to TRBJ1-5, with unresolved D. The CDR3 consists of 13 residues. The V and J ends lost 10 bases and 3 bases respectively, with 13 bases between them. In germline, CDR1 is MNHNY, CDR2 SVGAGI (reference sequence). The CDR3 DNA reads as TGTGCCACTCAGATTATCCTCAATCAGCCCCAGCATTTT. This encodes CATQIILNQPQHF.

CDR3: CASSLVVGSTYEQYF. DNA of the CDR3: TGTGCCAGCAGCTTAGTTGTCGGGAGCACATACGAGCAGTACTTC. The chain combines TRBV7-2 with TRBJ2-7; possibly TRBD2 for D (6 bases). V was cut by 1 base and J by 4 bases, with 14 bases left in between. The CDR3 spans 15 residues. Germline-derived CDR1 and CDR2 are SGHTA and FQGNSA.